The entry that follows covers one T cell receptor beta chain sequence. Its target is not known. Alpha and beta constant-region primers primed reverse transcription of approximately 460 ng RNA. Using multiplexing indices, alpha and beta chain libraries were generated apart by chain-specific third strand synthesis. One entry per CDR3 protein, called by TCRdb with MiXCR from the 5' RACE reads. The profile covers fewer than 25,000 distinct CDR3 sequences, with roughly 8.2% appearing a single time and about 2.8% taken by the ten largest. This sample is drawn from a study of HIV-infected patients and healthy controls. Study-level points and caveats: Healthy control repertoires had roughly threefold more distinct CDR3s than untreated HIV+ repertoires, and higher Shannon diversity. In healthy controls, MAIT alpha CDR3s were common; in HIV+ repertoires, severely depleted.

Per germline, CDR1 GTSNPN and CDR2 SVGIG (reference sequence). The CDR3 totals 15 residues. Losses at the gene ends were 4 bases for V and 2 bases for J; bases not matched to a gene: 3. All unsorted peripheral T cells were captured because whole blood was used without fractionation. This TCR derives from an adult in good health. The specimen was blood. This chain links TRBV30 with TRBJ2-3, with 13 bases that match TRBD2. CDR3 region: CAWKGTSGDTDTQYF. The CDR3 coding sequence is TGTGCCTGGAAAGGGACTAGCGGGGACACAGATACGCAGTATTTT.